Below are 7 T cell receptor beta chains sequenced from a single sample in a study of post-analysis software for immune sequencing data. Unique molecular identifiers were present in the TCR beta cDNA libraries. Via MiXCR, TCRdb re-called the PCR reads, giving one row per CDR3 protein. The sample lists about 430,000 distinct CDR3 sequences; roughly 40% were seen once. No antigen has been identified for these receptors. Study-wide points: With TRBV5-6, TRBV5-1 and TRBV20-1 included, several TRBV segments were more frequent in patients than in controls.

The sample consisted of blood. These receptors all come from a girl aged 2-10 years with multiple sclerosis.

This clonotype was seen repeatedly, ten times or more. V usage is TRBV4-1 and J usage is TRBJ2-7, with TRBD2 as a possible D gene (6 bases). The V gene's germline CDR1 is MGHRA and CDR2 YSYEKL. The V and J ends lost 4 bases and 0 bases respectively, with 22 bases between them. CDR3 length: 18 amino acids. The CDR3: CASSLVPMGGERSYEQYF. The CDR3, as DNA: TGCGCCAGCAGCCTTGTTCCCATGGGGGGAGAGCGCTCCTACGAGCAGTACTTC.

This clonotype was seen a handful of times. The chain joins TRBV6-5 to TRBJ2-7, with 7 bases matching TRBD1. The CDR3 has 15 residues. CDR1 is MNHEY and CDR2 is SVGAGI in the germline V gene. Trimming took 5 bases from V and 0 from J; bases not matched to a gene: 7. The CDR3 region is CASSMNRDSSYEQYF. The DNA of the CDR3 is TGTGCCAGCAGTATGAACCGGGACAGCTCCTACGAGCAGTACTTC.

The chain recombines TRBV28 with TRBJ2-4; TRBD2 is a possible D gene (6 bases). The closer fit of TRBJ2-7 to the DNA end suggests the J call may be wrong. This CDR3 comprises 14 residues. The germline V gene encodes CDR1 MDHEN and CDR2 SYDVKM. In nucleotides, the CDR3 is TGTGCCAGCAGTTTATGGGGGACTCGTCGCGAGCAGTACTTC. It translates to CASSLWGTRREQYF.

This chain joins TRBV12-3 or TRBV12-4 and TRBJ1-1, with 9 bases matching TRBD1. With V trimmed by 6 bases and J by 4 bases, 9 bases remained unmatched. There are 15 residues in the CDR3. The chain's CDR3 is CASSKQQGAGTEAFF. The CDR3 nucleotides read TGTGCCAGCAGCAAGCAACAGGGGGCGGGCACTGAAGCTTTCTTT.

The CDR3: CASSPSPRGASNQPQHF. The CDR3 DNA sequence: TGTGCCAGCAGCCCAAGCCCCCGGGGGGCGAGCAATCAGCCCCAGCATTTT. V usage is TRBV11-2 and J usage is TRBJ1-5; a possible D gene is TRBD1 (6 bases). Germline V CDR1 and CDR2: SGHAT, FQNNGV. Trimming cost V 5 bases and J 1 base, with 18 bases left between them. This CDR3 spans 17 amino acids.

The V and J genes are TRBV18 and TRBJ2-4, with 7 bases that match TRBD2. Near its end, the DNA agrees better with TRBJ2-7, so the J call may be wrong. Germline V CDR1 and CDR2: KGHSH, LQKENI. The CDR3 covers 15 residues. This CDR3 is CASSPPGGRRNEQYF. CDR3 coding DNA: TGTGCCAGCTCACCACCTGGCGGGAGAAGGAACGAGCAGTACTTC.

The chain is built from TRBV9 and TRBJ1-1, with TRBD1 identical over 10 bases. V lost 3 bases and J lost 4; bases outside the gene matches: 12. CDR1 is SGDLS, CDR2 YYNGEE, per germline. There are 17 residues in the CDR3. In DNA, the CDR3 is TGTGCCAGCAGCGCCGCCCGGGACAGGGGTAGGGGCACTGAAGCTTTCTTT. Translated, it gives CASSAARDRGRGTEAFF. The entire variable domain, with the rest obtained from reference TRBV9 and TRBJ1-1, is as follows: DSGVTQTPKHLITATGQRVTLRCSPRSGDLSVYWYQQSLDQGLQFLIQYYNGEERAKGNILERFSAQQFPDLHSELNLSSLELGDSALYFCASSAARDRGRGTEAFFGQGTRLTVV.